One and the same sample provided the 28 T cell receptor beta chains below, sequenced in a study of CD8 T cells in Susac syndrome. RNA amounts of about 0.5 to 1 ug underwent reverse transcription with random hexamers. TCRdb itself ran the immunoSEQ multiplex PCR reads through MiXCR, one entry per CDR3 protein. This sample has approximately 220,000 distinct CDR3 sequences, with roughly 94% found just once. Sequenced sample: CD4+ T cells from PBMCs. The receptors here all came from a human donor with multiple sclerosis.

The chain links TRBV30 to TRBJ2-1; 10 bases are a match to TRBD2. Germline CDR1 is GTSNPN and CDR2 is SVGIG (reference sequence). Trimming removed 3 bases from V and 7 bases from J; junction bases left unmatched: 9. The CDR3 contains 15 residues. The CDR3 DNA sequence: TGTGCCTGGAGGAGCCAGGCTAGCGGGGGAAATGAGCAGTTCTTC. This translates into CAWRSQASGGNEQFF.

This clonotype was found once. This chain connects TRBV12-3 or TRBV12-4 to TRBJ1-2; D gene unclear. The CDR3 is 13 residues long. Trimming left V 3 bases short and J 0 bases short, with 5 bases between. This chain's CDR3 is CASSLKSNYGYTF. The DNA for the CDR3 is TGTGCCAGCAGTTTGAAGTCTAACTATGGCTACACCTTC.

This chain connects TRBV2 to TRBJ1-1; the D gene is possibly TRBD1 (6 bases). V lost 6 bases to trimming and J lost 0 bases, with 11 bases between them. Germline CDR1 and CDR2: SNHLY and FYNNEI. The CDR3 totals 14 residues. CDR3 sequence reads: CASSVGQMNTEAFF. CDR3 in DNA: TGTGCCAGCAGCGTTGGACAGATGAACACTGAAGCTTTCTTT.

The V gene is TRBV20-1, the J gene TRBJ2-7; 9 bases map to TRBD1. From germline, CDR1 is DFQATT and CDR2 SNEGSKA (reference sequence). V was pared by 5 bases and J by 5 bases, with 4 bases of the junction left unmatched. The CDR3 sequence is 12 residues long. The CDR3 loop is CSAVDRGHEQYF. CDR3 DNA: TGCAGTGCTGTGGACAGGGGCCACGAGCAGTACTTC.

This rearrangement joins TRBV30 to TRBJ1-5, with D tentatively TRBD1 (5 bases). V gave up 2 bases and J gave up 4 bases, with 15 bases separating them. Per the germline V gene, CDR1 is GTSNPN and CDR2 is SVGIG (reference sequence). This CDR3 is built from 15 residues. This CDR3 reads CAWSSTGTINQPQHF. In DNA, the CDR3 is TGTGCCTGGAGTTCGACGGGGACTATAAATCAGCCCCAGCATTTT. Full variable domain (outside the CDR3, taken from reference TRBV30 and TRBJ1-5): SQTIHQWPATLVQPVGSPLSLECTVEGTSNPNLYWYRQAAGRGLQLLFYSVGIGQISSEVPQNLSASRPQDRQFILSSKKLLLSDSGFYLCAWSSTGTINQPQHFGDGTRLSIL.

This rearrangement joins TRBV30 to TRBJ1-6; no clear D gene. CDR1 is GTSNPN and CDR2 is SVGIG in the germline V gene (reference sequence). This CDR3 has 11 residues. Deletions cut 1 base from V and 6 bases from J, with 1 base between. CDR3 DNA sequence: TGTGCCTGGAGTGGTAATTCACCCCTCCACTTT. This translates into CAWSGNSPLHF.

CDR3: CSAEPVVRGVTEAFF. The CDR3, as DNA: TGCAGCGCCGAACCTGTGGTCCGGGGAGTCACTGAAGCTTTCTTT. The rearrangement uses TRBV29-1 and TRBJ1-1; the D is unclear. V gave up 7 bases and J gave up 4 bases, with 22 bases separating them. CDR1 is SQVTM and CDR2 is ANQGSEA in the germline V gene. CDR3 size: 15 residues. The whole variable domain, filled in from reference TRBV29-1 and TRBJ1-1, reads SAVISQKPSRDICQRGTSLTIQCQVDSQVTMMFWYRQQPGQSLTLIATANQGSEATYESGFVIDKFPISRPNLTFSTLTVSNMSPEDSSIYLCSAEPVVRGVTEAFFGQGTRLTVV.

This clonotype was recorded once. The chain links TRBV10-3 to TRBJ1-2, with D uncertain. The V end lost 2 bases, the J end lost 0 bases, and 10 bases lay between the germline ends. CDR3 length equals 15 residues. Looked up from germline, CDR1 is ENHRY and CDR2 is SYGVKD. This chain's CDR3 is CAISEGRGANYGYTF. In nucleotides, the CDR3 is TGTGCCATCAGTGAGGGGCGGGGAGCTAACTATGGCTACACCTTC.

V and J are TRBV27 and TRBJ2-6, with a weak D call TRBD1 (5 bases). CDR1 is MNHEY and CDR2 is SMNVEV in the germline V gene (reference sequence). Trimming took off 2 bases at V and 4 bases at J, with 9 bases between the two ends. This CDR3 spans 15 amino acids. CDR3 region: CASSLKGSGANVLTF. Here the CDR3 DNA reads TGTGCCAGCAGTTTAAAGGGGTCCGGGGCCAACGTCCTGACTTTC.

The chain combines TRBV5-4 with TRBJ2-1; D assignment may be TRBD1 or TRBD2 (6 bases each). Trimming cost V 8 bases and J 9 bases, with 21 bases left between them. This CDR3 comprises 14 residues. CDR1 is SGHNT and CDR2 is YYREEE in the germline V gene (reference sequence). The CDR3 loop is CASLNGGVGGEQFF. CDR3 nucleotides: TGTGCCAGTCTTAACGGCGGGGTAGGGGGTGAGCAGTTCTTC. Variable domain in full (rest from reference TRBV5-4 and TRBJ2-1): ETGVTQSPTHLIKTRGQQVTLRCSSQSGHNTVSWYQQALGQGPQFIFQYYREEENGRGNFPPRFSGLQFPNYSSELNVNALELDDSALYLCASLNGGVGGEQFFGPGTRLTVL.

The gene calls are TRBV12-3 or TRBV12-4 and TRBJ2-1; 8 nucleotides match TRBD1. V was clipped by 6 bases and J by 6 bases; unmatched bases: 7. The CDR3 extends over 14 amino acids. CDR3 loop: CASRLGQAINEQFF. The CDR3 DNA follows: TGTGCCAGCAGATTGGGACAGGCCATCAATGAGCAGTTCTTC.

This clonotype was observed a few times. This CDR3 is CASSATGRSPLHF. In DNA, the CDR3 is TGTGCCAGCAGTGCCACAGGGAGATCACCCCTCCACTTT. The chain carries TRBV12-3 or TRBV12-4 and TRBJ1-6, with D possibly being TRBD1 (6 bases). The CDR3 totals 13 residues. V was trimmed by 5 bases and J by 10 bases, leaving 12 bases between them.

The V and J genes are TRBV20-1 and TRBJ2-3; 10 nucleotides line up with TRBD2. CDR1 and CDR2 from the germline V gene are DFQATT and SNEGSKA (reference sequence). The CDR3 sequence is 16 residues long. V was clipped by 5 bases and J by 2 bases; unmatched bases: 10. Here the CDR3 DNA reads TGCAGTGCTCGATCAATGACTAGCGGGTACACAGATACGCAGTATTTT. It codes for CSARSMTSGYTDTQYF.

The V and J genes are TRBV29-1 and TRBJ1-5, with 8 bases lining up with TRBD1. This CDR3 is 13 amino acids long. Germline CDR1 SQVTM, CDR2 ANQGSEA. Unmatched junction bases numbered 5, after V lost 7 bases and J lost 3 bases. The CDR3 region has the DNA TGCAGCGCCCGGACAGGGATCAATCAGCCCCAGCATTTT. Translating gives CSARTGINQPQHF.

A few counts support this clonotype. CDR3 region: CASSAPSGANVLTF. The CDR3 DNA sequence: TGTGCCAGCAGCGCCCCCTCTGGGGCCAACGTCCTGACTTTC. The rearrangement links TRBV9 to TRBJ2-6; D is unresolved. The CDR3 extends over 14 amino acids. Germline CDR1 is SGDLS and CDR2 is YYNGEE. V was clipped by 3 bases and J by 0 bases, with 4 bases between them.

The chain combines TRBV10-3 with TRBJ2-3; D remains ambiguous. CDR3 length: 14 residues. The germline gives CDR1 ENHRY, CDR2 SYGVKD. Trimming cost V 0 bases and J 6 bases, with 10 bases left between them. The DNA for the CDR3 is TGTGCCATCAGTGAGTCTACCTTGGCCGATACGCAGTATTTT. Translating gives CAISESTLADTQYF.

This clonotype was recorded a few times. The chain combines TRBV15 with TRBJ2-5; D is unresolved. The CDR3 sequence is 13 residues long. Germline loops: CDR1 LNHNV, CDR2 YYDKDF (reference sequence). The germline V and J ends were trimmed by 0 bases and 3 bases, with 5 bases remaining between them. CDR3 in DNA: TGTGCCACCAGCAGAGATCGGGAAGAGACCCAGTACTTC. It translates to CATSRDREETQYF.

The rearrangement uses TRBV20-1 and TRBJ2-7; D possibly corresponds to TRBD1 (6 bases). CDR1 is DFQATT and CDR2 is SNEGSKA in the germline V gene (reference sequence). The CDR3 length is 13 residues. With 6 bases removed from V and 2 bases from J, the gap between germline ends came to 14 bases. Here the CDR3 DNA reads TGCAGTGCGAGCAGGGGTCGGGCCTACGAGCAGTACTTC. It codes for CSASRGRAYEQYF.

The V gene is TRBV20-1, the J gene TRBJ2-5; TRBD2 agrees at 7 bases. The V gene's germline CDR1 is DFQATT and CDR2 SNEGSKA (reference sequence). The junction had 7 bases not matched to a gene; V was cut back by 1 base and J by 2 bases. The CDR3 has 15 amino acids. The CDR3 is CSARVPAGSQETQYF. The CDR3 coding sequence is TGCAGTGCTAGAGTGCCAGCGGGGTCACAAGAGACCCAGTACTTC.

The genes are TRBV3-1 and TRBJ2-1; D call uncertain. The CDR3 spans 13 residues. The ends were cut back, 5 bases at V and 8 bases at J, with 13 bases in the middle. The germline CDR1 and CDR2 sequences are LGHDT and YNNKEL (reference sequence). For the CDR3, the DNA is TGTGCCAGCAGCTCCTTTTCCCCAGATGAGCAGTTCTTC. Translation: CASSSFSPDEQFF.

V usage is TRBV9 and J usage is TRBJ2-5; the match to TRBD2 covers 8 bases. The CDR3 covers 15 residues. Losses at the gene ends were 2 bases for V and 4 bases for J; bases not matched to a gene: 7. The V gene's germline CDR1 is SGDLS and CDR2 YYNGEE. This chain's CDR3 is CASSVRAGASETQYF. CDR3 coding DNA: TGTGCCAGCAGCGTGCGAGCGGGGGCGTCAGAGACCCAGTACTTC. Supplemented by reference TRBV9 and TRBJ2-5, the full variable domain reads DSGVTQTPKHLITATGQRVTLRCSPRSGDLSVYWYQQSLDQGLQFLIQYYNGEERAKGNILERFSAQQFPDLHSELNLSSLELGDSALYFCASSVRAGASETQYFGPGTRLLVL.

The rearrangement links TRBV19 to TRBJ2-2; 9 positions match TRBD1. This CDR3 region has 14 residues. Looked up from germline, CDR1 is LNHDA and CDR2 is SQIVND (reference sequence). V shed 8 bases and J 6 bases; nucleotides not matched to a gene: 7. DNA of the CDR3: TGTGCCAGTCGTGACAGGGGGTCATCCGGGGAGCTGTTTTTT. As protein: CASRDRGSSGELFF.

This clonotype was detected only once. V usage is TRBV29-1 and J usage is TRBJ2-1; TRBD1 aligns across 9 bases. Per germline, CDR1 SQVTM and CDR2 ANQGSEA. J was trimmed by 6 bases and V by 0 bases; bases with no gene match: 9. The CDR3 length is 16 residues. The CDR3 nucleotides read TGCAGCGTTGAAGAGACCCGGGACAGGGTGGGCAATGAGCAGTTCTTC. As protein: CSVEETRDRVGNEQFF.

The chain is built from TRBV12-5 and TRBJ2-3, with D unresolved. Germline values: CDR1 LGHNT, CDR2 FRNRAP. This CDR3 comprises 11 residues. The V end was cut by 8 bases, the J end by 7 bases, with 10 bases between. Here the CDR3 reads CASSLGYTQYF. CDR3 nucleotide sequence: TGTGCTAGTTCATTGGGATATACGCAGTATTTT.

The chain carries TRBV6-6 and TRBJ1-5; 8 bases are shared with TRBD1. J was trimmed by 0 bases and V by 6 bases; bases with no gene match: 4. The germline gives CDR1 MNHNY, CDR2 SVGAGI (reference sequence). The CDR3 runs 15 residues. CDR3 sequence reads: CASSTGGNSNQPQHF. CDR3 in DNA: TGTGCCAGCAGCACAGGGGGAAATAGCAATCAGCCCCAGCATTTT.

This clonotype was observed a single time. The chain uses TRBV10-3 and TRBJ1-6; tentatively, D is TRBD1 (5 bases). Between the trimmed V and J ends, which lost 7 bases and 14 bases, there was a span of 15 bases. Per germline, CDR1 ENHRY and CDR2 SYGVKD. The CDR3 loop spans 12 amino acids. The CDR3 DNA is TGTGCCATCAAATCTAGGGGCGGATCCCTCCACTTT. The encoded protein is CAIKSRGGSLHF.

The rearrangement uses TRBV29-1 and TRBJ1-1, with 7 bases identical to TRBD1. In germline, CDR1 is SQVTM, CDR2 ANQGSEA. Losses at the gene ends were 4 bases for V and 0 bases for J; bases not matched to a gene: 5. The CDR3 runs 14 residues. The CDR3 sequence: CSVGQGSLNTEAFF. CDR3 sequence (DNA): TGCAGCGTTGGACAGGGATCTTTGAACACTGAAGCTTTCTTT.

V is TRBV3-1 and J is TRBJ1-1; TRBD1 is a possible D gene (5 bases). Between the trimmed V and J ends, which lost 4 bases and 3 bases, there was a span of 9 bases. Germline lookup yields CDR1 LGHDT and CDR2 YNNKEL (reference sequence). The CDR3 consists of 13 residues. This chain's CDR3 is CASSPQGYTEAFF. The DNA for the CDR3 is TGTGCCAGCAGCCCGCAGGGATACACTGAAGCTTTCTTT.